What follows are 29 T cell receptor beta chains derived from one specimen sequenced in a study of shared clonotypes between healthy human individuals. Some clones are missing from TCRdb's copy, which holds only in-frame ones; the method was immunoSEQ multiplex PCR. The sample holds 2 million to 2.5 million clones; about 92% are singletons and the top ten take about 1.5%. Terminally differentiated effector memory CD45RA+ cells were excluded from the naive CD8 cells, which were CD45RO-negative and positively selected for CCR7. The source material was naive CD8+ T cells from PBMCs. These TCRs come from a man in his late teens or twenties in good health. Some clones in this sample may be carry-over from other donors' samples.

The chain employs TRBV4-1 and TRBJ2-5; D may correspond to TRBD1 or TRBD2 (5 bases each). This CDR3 has 13 residues. V lost 4 bases, J lost 5 bases, and 11 bases lay in between. Germline V gene sequence: CDR1 MGHRA, CDR2 YSYEKL. CDR3 DNA: TGCGCCAGCAGCCTTTTAGGGGACGAGACCCAGTACTTC. Translating it yields CASSLLGDETQYF.

V gene TRBV28 combines with J gene TRBJ1-1; D perhaps matches TRBD1 (5 bases). Trimming left V 6 bases short and J 11 bases short, with 16 bases between. The CDR3 is 12 amino acids. Germline CDR1 is MDHEN and CDR2 is SYDVKM. CDR3 region: CASRGDGQLAFF. The CDR3 bases are TGTGCCAGCAGGGGGGATGGCCAGTTGGCTTTCTTT.

This clone was recorded once. The V and J genes are TRBV15 and TRBJ2-7, with D possibly called TRBD1 or TRBD2 (5 bases each). V lost 3 bases to trimming and J lost 5 bases, with 14 bases between them. CDR3 length equals 14 residues. Germline V gene data show CDR1 as LNHNV and CDR2 as YYDKDF (reference sequence). This CDR3 is CATSRPGAVHEQYF. CDR3 DNA sequence: TGTGCCACCAGCAGGCCCGGGGCAGTTCACGAGCAGTACTTC.

The rearrangement joins TRBV4-1 to TRBJ1-4; D unclear. Trimming took off 1 base at V and 7 bases at J, with 10 bases between the two ends. CDR1 is MGHRA, CDR2 YSYEKL, per germline. This CDR3 comprises 14 residues. This chain's CDR3 is CASSQAQVAEKLFF. In nucleotides, the CDR3 is TGCGCCAGCAGCCAAGCCCAGGTAGCTGAAAAACTGTTTTTT.

V usage is TRBV5-1 and J usage is TRBJ2-7, with D perhaps assigned TRBD1 or TRBD2 (5 bases each). The CDR3 has 16 amino acids. The germline gives CDR1 SGHRS, CDR2 YFSETQ. V was cut by 0 bases and J by 4 bases, with 17 bases left in between. CDR3 nucleotide sequence: TGCGCCAGCAGCTTGGATGGGACCACGAAAAGGTACGAGCAGTACTTC. It translates to CASSLDGTTKRYEQYF.

The chain employs TRBV7-2 and TRBJ2-1; no definite D call. The V gene lost 4 bases and the J gene lost 5 bases, with 9 bases spanning the gap. This CDR3 is 13 amino acids long. The germline V gene has CDR1 SGHTA and CDR2 FQGNSA. CDR3 bases: TGTGCCAGCAGCTATTGGCCCGACAATGAGCAGTTCTTC. Residues: CASSYWPDNEQFF.

Details on this clone: The same CDR3 can be traced to other DNA sequences in this sample. The chain uses TRBV28 and TRBJ2-7; 8 nucleotides agree with TRBD2. From germline, CDR1 is MDHEN and CDR2 SYDVKM. Trimming removed 3 bases from V and 4 bases from J; junction bases left unmatched: 8. CDR3 size: 15 residues. CDR3 sequence: CASSLRLAGSYEQYF. The CDR3 DNA sequence: TGTGCCAGCAGTTTGCGGCTAGCGGGTTCTTACGAGCAGTACTTC.

This chain joins TRBV27 and TRBJ2-1; D is perhaps TRBD1 or TRBD2 (5 bases each). The V and J ends lost 4 bases and 5 bases respectively, with 18 bases between them. The CDR3 has 16 amino acids. Germline V gene sequence: CDR1 MNHEY, CDR2 SMNVEV (reference sequence). CDR3 DNA: TGTGCCAGCAGTTCCTACCCGGGACCCCAAAACAATGAGCAGTTCTTC. This translates into CASSSYPGPQNNEQFF.

This chain's CDR3 is CASRTGRFNEKLFF. The CDR3 DNA is TGTGCCAGCAGGACGGGACGGTTTAATGAAAAACTGTTTTTT. This rearrangement joins TRBV7-2 to TRBJ1-4; D is possibly TRBD1 (5 bases). The ends were cut back, 6 bases at V and 4 bases at J, with 12 bases in the middle. The CDR3 extends over 14 amino acids. Germline loops: CDR1 SGHTA, CDR2 FQGNSA.

This rearrangement joins TRBV7-9 to TRBJ2-3; weak D call: TRBD1 (6 bases). This CDR3 region has 16 residues. Germline V gene sequence: CDR1 SEHNR, CDR2 FQNEAQ (reference sequence). The germline V and J ends were trimmed by 4 bases and 0 bases, with 14 bases remaining between them. The CDR3 spells CASSSPGTLSTDTQYF. The CDR3 DNA is TGTGCCAGCAGCTCACCCGGGACACTTAGCACAGATACGCAGTATTTT. Complete variable domain (other parts from reference TRBV7-9 and TRBJ2-3): DTGVSQNPRHKITKRGQNVTFRCDPISEHNRLYWYRQTLGQGPEFLTYFQNEAQLEKSRLLSDRFSAERPKGSFSTLEIQRTEQGDSAMYLCASSSPGTLSTDTQYFGPGTRLTVL.

The chain uses TRBV15 and TRBJ1-5, with D maybe TRBD1 (5 bases). The germline V and J ends were trimmed by 5 bases and 2 bases, with 10 bases remaining between them. The CDR3 has 14 amino acids. Germline assignment: CDR1 LNHNV and CDR2 YYDKDF (reference sequence). CDR3 nucleotides: TGTGCCACCAGCGGGGGGATTGGCAATCAGCCCCAGCATTTT. Translating gives CATSGGIGNQPQHF.

The gene calls are TRBV7-9 and TRBJ2-5, with no clear D. Trimming took off 4 bases at V and 7 bases at J, with 13 bases between the two ends. From germline, CDR1 is SEHNR and CDR2 FQNEAQ (reference sequence). This CDR3 is built from 13 residues. The CDR3 DNA reads as TGTGCCAGCAGCTCCCCGTCTCACTGGACCCAGTACTTC. It codes for CASSSPSHWTQYF.

This sequence joins TRBV5-6 and TRBJ2-6; possibly TRBD1 for D (5 bases). CDR1 and CDR2 (germline): SGHDT, YYEEEE. CDR3 length: 17 residues. V dropped 0 bases and J dropped 0 bases, with 10 bases sitting between them. Written as DNA, the CDR3 is TGTGCCAGCAGCTTGGACAGGCACTACTCTGGGGCCAACGTCCTGACTTTC. It is translated as CASSLDRHYSGANVLTF.

J is TRBJ1-2 and V is TRBV30; D is undetermined. CDR1 GTSNPN and CDR2 SVGIG come from the germline V gene (reference sequence). The length of the CDR3 is 14 residues. V was pared by 0 bases and J by 4 bases, with 12 bases between. The CDR3 bases are TGTGCCTGGAGTGTGGGTCCTGGCCGCTATGGCTACACCTTC. Translating it yields CAWSVGPGRYGYTF.

The V and J genes are TRBV27 and TRBJ2-1, with 8 nucleotides matching TRBD1. CDR3 length: 16 residues. Germline CDR1 is MNHEY and CDR2 is SMNVEV (reference sequence). Trimming cost V 5 bases and J 5 bases; bases outside gene matches: 11. The CDR3 bases are TGTGCCAGCAGTCACTACAGGGGGACCGCCGACAATGAGCAGTTCTTC. This translates into CASSHYRGTADNEQFF.

This chain joins TRBV9 and TRBJ2-1; D might be TRBD2 (6 bases). The CDR3 has 17 amino acids. CDR1 is SGDLS and CDR2 is YYNGEE in the germline V gene. V shed 2 bases and J shed 9 bases, with 24 bases lying between them. The DNA of the CDR3 is TGTGCCAGCAGCGTTTTCCCTCCCCTTTCGGGAGTGCTTGAGCAGTTCTTC. Translating it yields CASSVFPPLSGVLEQFF.

This sequence joins TRBV6-1 and TRBJ1-1, with TRBD1 matching over 8 bases. Per the germline V gene, CDR1 is MNHNS and CDR2 is SASEGT. This CDR3 comprises 14 residues. The junction had 4 bases not matched to a gene; V was cut back by 6 bases and J by 1 base. The CDR3: CASREDRANTEAFF. The CDR3 nucleotides read TGTGCCAGCAGAGAGGACAGGGCGAACACTGAAGCTTTCTTT.

In nucleotides, the CDR3 is TGCGCCAGCAGCCAAGACTCCAGGGGTTATGAAGCTTTCTTT. Translation gives CASSQDSRGYEAFF. The chain recombines TRBV4-1 with TRBJ1-1, with D possibly TRBD1 on 6 matching bases. The CDR3 runs to 14 residues. Trimming left V 0 bases short and J 7 bases short, with 12 bases between. Germline assignment: CDR1 MGHRA and CDR2 YSYEKL.

The V gene is TRBV7-8, the J gene TRBJ1-2, with 7 positions matching TRBD1. The CDR3 spans 17 residues. Germline CDR1 and CDR2: SGHVS and FQNEAQ. V was clipped by 4 bases and J by 3 bases; unmatched bases: 14. The CDR3 DNA follows: TGTGCCAGCAGCTCCTCTTTTGGACAGGTCTTTTACTATGGCTACACCTTC. It codes for CASSSSFGQVFYYGYTF.

The chain uses TRBV10-1 and TRBJ2-1; D is uncertain. The CDR3 totals 16 residues. Per the germline V gene, CDR1 is WNHNN and CDR2 is SYGVQD (reference sequence). Trimming removed 4 bases from V and 0 bases from J, with 13 bases in between. The CDR3 region is CASSGEAFSSYNEQFF. CDR3 in DNA: TGCGCCAGCAGTGGTGAGGCTTTCAGCTCCTACAATGAGCAGTTCTTC.

The chain recombines TRBV27 with TRBJ2-1; no reliable D call. This CDR3 has 13 residues. The V end lost 8 bases, the J end lost 4 bases, and 12 bases lay between the germline ends. Germline CDR1 and CDR2: MNHEY and SMNVEV (reference sequence). CDR3 nucleotides: TGTGCCAGCGCTCCCCTACCTTACAATGAGCAGTTCTTC. This sequence encodes CASAPLPYNEQFF.

The chain uses TRBV19 and TRBJ2-1, with D possibly matching TRBD2 (6 bases). The V and J ends lost 3 bases and 8 bases respectively, with 11 bases between them. CDR1 LNHDA and CDR2 SQIVND come from the germline V gene (reference sequence). This CDR3 spans 13 amino acids. CDR3 coding DNA: TGTGCCAGTAGTATGACGGGGACTCATGAGCAGTTCTTC. Translation gives CASSMTGTHEQFF.

Comment on this clone: The sample contains more than one DNA sequence encoding this CDR3. V is TRBV27 and J is TRBJ1-5; possibly TRBD1 for D (5 bases). Trimming cost V 3 bases and J 1 base, with 7 bases left between them. The CDR3 totals 14 residues. Germline CDR1 and CDR2: MNHEY and SMNVEV (reference sequence). The CDR3 reads CASSFRASNQPQHF. The CDR3 DNA reads as TGTGCCAGCAGTTTCAGGGCAAGCAATCAGCCCCAGCATTTT.

This chain links TRBV6-1 with TRBJ2-1, with a possible D match to TRBD2 (6 bases). V was shortened by 0 bases and J by 8 bases, with 11 bases between the two germline ends. Germline V gives CDR1 MNHNS, CDR2 SASEGT. CDR3 size: 14 residues. CDR3 sequence (DNA): TGTGCCAGCAGTGAAGCGTGGGGAGGCTATGAGCAGTTCTTC. The encoded protein is CASSEAWGGYEQFF.

The CDR3 DNA reads as TGTGCCAGCCGACTGACAGTCAATAGCAATCAGCCCCAGCATTTT. It specifies CASRLTVNSNQPQHF. V and J are TRBV27 and TRBJ1-5; tentatively, D is TRBD1 (5 bases). The germline V gene encodes CDR1 MNHEY and CDR2 SMNVEV (reference sequence). The CDR3 consists of 15 residues. The V gene lost 8 bases and the J gene lost 0 bases, with 14 bases spanning the gap.

This chain links TRBV7-9 with TRBJ2-2; 8 nucleotides match TRBD2. This CDR3 has 15 amino acids. V was pared by 5 bases and J by 6 bases, with 8 bases of the junction left unmatched. Germline CDR1 reads SEHNR; CDR2 reads FQNEAQ (reference sequence). The CDR3 DNA reads TGTGCCAGCAGCCCTAACGGACTAGCTGCCGGGGAGCTGTTTTTT. It yields the protein CASSPNGLAAGELFF.

The chain is built from TRBV9 and TRBJ2-3; 16 nucleotides align to TRBD2. V was pared by 2 bases and J by 4 bases, with 7 bases of the junction left unmatched. The CDR3 length is 18 residues. Germline CDR1 SGDLS, CDR2 YYNGEE. CDR3 residues: CASSVGTSGRAFSDTQYF. CDR3 sequence (DNA): TGTGCCAGCAGCGTGGGGACTAGCGGGAGGGCCTTCTCAGATACGCAGTATTTT.

This chain connects TRBV6-5 to TRBJ2-7; tentatively, D is TRBD2 (6 bases). The CDR3 has 14 residues. Germline V gene lookup returns CDR1 MNHEY and CDR2 SVGAGI. Trimming stripped 2 bases from V and 3 bases from J, with 11 bases between. The CDR3 reads CASSYPGRYYEQYF. CDR3 DNA: TGTGCCAGCAGTTACCCGGGGAGGTACTACGAGCAGTACTTC.

This rearrangement joins TRBV28 to TRBJ1-4, with D perhaps TRBD1 (6 bases). The CDR3 is 14 residues long. The germline V gene has CDR1 MDHEN and CDR2 SYDVKM. Trimming removed 6 bases from V and 0 bases from J, with 8 bases in between. The CDR3 is CASRGGATNEKLFF. CDR3 sequence (DNA): TGTGCCAGCAGAGGGGGGGCAACTAATGAAAAACTGTTTTTT.